What follows is one TCR beta chain and its context. Antigen unknown. This sample stems from a study of cytomegalovirus exposure and HLA in healthy donors. About the research overall: The approximately 130 validation repertoires were reported in a later analysis to have been generated on the same platform as the 666 first-cohort repertoires. Study results and limitations: Some TCR beta chains (more than 150 of them) were listed as cytomegalovirus-associated. Both high specificity and high sensitivity reportedly marked the classifier's diagnosis of cytomegalovirus status.

V was pared by 3 bases and J by 7 bases, with 15 bases of the junction left unmatched. The V gene's germline CDR1 is SGDLS and CDR2 YYNGEE. The CDR3 spans 17 residues. Generated by immunoSEQ multiplex PCR, the TCRdb table keeps only in-frame clones and is missing some. The table has about 43,000 clones, 80% to 95% seen once. The donors were members of the validation cohort comprising approximately 110 subjects, separate from the roughly 650-subject first cohort. This chain joins TRBV9 and TRBJ2-2; 7 bases line up with TRBD2. The specimen was PBMCs. The source is a man aged 18-30 years in good health and CMV-seronegative. CDR3 region: CASSDTSVAGVVGELFF. The CDR3 nucleotides read TGTGCCAGCAGCGACACCTCAGTGGCGGGAGTGGTCGGGGAGCTGTTTTTT.